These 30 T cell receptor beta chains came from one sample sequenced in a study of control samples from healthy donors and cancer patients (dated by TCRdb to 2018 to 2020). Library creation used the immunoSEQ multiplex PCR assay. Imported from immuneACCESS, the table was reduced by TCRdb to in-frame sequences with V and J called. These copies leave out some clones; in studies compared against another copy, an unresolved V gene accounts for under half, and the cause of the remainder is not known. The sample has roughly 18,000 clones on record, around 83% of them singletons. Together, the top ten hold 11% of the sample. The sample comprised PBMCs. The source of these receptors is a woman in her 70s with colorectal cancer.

CDR3: CASSLGWREQYF. The CDR3, as DNA: TGTGCCAGCAGCTTAGGATGGCGCGAGCAGTACTTC. The V call is TRBV7-2, the J call TRBJ2-7; D is ambiguous. With 1 base removed from V and 6 bases from J, the gap between germline ends came to 7 bases. The CDR3 runs 12 residues. Germline V CDR1 and CDR2: SGHTA, FQGNSA.

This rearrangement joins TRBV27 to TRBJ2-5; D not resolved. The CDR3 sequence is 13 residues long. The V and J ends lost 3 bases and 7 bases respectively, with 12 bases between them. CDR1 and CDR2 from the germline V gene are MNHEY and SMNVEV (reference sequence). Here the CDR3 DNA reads TGTGCCAGCAGTTTTCGGCCCTTGGGGACCCAGTACTTC. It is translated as CASSFRPLGTQYF.

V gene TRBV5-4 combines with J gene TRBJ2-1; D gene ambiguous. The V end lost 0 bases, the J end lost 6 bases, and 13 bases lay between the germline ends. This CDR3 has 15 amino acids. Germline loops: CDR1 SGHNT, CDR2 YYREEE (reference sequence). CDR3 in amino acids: CASSLDSRWSNEQFF. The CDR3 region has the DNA TGTGCCAGCAGCTTGGATAGCCGATGGAGCAATGAGCAGTTCTTC.

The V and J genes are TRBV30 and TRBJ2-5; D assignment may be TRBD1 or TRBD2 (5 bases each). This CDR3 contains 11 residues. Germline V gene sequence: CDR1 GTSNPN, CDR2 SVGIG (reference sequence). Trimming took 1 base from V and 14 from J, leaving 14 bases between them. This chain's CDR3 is CAWSGGSRTYF. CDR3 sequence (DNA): TGTGCCTGGAGTGGGGGGTCCCGAACTTACTTC.

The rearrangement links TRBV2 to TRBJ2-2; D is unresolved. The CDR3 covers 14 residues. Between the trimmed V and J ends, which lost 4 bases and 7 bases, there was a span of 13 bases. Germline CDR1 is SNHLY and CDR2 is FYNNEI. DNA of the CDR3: TGTGCCAGCAGTGTTGGGTTGCGTGACGGGGAGCTGTTTTTT. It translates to CASSVGLRDGELFF.

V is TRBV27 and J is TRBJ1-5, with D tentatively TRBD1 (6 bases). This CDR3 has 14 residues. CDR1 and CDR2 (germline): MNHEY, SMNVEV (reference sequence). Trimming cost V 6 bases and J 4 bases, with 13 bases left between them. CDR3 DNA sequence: TGTGCCAGCAGCGCAATACAGGGTAATCAGCCCCAGCATTTT. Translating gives CASSAIQGNQPQHF.

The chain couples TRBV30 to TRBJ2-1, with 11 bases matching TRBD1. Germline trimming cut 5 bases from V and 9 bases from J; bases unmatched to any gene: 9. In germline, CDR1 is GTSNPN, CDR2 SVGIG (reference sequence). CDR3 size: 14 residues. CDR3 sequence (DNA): TGTGCCTGGGCCCCGGGACAGGGGGTAAGTGAGCAGTTCTTC. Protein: CAWAPGQGVSEQFF.

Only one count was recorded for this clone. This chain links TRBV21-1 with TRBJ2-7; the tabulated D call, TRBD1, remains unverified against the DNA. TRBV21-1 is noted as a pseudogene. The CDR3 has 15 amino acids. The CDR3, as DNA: TGTGCCAGCAGCAAAAAACAGGGGGCCGGCTACGAGCAGTACTTC. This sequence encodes CASSKKQGAGYEQYF.

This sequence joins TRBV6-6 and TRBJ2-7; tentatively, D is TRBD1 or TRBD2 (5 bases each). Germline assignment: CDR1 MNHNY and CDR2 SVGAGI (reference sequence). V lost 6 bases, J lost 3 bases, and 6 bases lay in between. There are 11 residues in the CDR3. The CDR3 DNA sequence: TGTGCCAGCAGGGGGGACTACGAGCAGTACTTC. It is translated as CASRGDYEQYF.

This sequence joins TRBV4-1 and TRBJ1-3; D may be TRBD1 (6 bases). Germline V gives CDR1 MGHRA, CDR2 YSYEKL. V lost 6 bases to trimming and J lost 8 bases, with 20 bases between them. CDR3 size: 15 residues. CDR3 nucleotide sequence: TGCGCCAGCAGGCAAAGCCCTGCAGGGGATGACACCATATATTTT. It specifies CASRQSPAGDDTIYF.

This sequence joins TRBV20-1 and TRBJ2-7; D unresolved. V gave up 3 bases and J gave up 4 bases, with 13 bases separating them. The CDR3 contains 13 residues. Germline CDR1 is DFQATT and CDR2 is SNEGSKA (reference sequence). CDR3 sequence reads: CSASFDRQYEQYF. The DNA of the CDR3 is TGCAGTGCTAGTTTCGACCGGCAATACGAGCAGTACTTC.

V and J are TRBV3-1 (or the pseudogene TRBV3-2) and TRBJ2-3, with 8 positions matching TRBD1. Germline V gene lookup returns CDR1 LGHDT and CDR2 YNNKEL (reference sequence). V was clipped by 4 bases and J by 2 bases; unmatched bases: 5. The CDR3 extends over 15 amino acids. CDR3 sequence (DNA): TGTGCCAGCAGCCTCGACAGGGGACACACAGATACGCAGTATTTT. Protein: CASSLDRGHTDTQYF.

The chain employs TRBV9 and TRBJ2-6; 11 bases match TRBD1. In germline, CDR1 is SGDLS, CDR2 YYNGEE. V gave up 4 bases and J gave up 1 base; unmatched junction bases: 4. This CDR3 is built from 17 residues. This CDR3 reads CASSPRDRGSGANVLTF. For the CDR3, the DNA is TGTGCCAGCAGCCCTCGGGACAGGGGGTCTGGGGCCAACGTCCTGACTTTC.

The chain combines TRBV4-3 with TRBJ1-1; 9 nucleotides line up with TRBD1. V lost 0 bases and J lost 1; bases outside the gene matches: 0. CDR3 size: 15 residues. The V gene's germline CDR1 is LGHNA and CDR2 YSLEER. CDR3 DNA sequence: TGCGCCAGCAGCCAAGAGGACAGGGGGAACACTGAAGCTTTCTTT. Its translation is CASSQEDRGNTEAFF.

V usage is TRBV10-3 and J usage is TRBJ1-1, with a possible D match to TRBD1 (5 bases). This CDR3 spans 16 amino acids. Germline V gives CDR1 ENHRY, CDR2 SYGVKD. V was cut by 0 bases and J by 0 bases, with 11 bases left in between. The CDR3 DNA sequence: TGTGCCATCAGTGAGTCTGAGGGGCGGATGAACACTGAAGCTTTCTTT. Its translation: CAISESEGRMNTEAFF.

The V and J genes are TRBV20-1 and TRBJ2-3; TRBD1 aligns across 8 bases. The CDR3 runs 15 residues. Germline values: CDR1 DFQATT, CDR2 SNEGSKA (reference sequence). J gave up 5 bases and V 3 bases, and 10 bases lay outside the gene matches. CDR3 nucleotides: TGCAGTGCTAGTAGGCGGCAGGGGGCAAGAGATACGCAGTATTTT. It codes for CSASRRQGARDTQYF.

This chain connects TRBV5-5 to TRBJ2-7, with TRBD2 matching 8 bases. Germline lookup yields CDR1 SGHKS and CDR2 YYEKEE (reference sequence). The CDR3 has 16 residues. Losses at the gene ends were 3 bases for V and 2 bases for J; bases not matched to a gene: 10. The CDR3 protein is CASSSPGGWITYEQYF. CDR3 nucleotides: TGTGCCAGCAGCTCACCGGGGGGGTGGATAACCTACGAGCAGTACTTC.

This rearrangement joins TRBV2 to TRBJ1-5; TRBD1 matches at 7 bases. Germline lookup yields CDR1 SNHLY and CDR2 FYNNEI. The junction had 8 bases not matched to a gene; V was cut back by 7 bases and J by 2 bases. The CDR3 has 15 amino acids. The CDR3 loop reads CASTSDRYGNQPQHF. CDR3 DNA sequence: TGTGCCAGCACTTCGGACAGGTACGGCAATCAGCCCCAGCATTTT.

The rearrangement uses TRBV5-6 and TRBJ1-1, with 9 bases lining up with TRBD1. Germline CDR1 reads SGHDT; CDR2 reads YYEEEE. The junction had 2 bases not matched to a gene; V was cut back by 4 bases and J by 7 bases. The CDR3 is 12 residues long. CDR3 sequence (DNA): TGTGCCAGCAGCCCGGGACAGGGTGAAGCTTTCTTT. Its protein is CASSPGQGEAFF.

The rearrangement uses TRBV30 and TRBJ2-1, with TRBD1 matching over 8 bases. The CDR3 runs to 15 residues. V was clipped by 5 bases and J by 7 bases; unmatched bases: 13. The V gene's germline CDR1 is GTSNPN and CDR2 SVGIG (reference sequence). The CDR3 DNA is TGTGCCTGGCGACCCCAGGGGGCATTAAGGAATGAGCAGTTCTTC. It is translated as CAWRPQGALRNEQFF.

The CDR3 reads CAIRQAGGTDTQYF. CDR3 nucleotides: TGTGCCATCAGACAAGCGGGTGGCACAGATACGCAGTATTTT. The genes are TRBV10-3 and TRBJ2-3, with D perhaps matching TRBD2 (6 bases). This CDR3 region has 14 residues. Trimming left V 6 bases short and J 1 base short, with 11 bases between. The germline gives CDR1 ENHRY, CDR2 SYGVKD.

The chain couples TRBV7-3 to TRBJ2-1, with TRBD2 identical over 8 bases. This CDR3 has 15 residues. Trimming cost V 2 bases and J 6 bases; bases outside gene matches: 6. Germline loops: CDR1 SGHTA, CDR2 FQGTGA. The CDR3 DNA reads TGTGCCAGCAGCTTAGTTCACGGGAGGGCCAATGAGCAGTTCTTC. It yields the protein CASSLVHGRANEQFF.

The DNA of the CDR3 is TGCGCCAGCAGTCAAGTGTCCAGCTCCACCCAGGGCGAACCCTCTGGAAACACCATATATTTT. As protein: CASSQVSSSTQGEPSGNTIYF. The chain carries TRBV23-1 and TRBJ1-3; perhaps TRBD1 as D (5 bases). TRBV23-1 is an open reading frame, and its role is uncertain. The CDR3 loop spans 21 amino acids. V was trimmed by 2 bases and J by 0 bases, leaving 26 bases between them.

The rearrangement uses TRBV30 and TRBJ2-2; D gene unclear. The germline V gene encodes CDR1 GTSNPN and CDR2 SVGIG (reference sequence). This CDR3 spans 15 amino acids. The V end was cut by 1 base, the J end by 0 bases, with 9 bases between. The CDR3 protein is CAWSAWRTNTGELFF. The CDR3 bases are TGTGCCTGGAGTGCGTGGCGGACGAACACCGGGGAGCTGTTTTTT.

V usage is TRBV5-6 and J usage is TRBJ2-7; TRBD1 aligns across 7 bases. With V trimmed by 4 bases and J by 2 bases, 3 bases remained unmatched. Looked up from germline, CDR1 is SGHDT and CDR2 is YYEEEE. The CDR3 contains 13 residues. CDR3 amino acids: CASSRGQAYEQYF. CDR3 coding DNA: TGTGCCAGCAGCAGAGGACAGGCCTACGAGCAGTACTTC.

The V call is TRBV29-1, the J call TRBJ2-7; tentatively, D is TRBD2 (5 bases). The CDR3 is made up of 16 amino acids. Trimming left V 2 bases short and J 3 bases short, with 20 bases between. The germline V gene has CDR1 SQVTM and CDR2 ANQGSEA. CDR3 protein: CSVESPGLTLDYEQYF. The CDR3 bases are TGCAGCGTTGAATCCCCCGGACTTACCCTAGACTACGAGCAGTACTTC.

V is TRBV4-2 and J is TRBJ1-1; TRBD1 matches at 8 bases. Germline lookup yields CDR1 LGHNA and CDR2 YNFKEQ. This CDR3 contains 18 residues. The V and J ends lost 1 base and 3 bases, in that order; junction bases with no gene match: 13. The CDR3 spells CASSQVWDRRPGDTEAFF. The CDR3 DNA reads TGTGCCAGCAGCCAAGTTTGGGACAGGAGACCCGGGGACACTGAAGCTTTCTTT.

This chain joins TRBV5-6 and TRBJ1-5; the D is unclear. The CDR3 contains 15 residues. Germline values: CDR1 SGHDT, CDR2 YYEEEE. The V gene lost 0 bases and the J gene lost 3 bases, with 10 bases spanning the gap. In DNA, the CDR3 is TGTGCCAGCAGCTTGGGCATGGGTGCCAATCAGCCCCAGCATTTT. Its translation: CASSLGMGANQPQHF.

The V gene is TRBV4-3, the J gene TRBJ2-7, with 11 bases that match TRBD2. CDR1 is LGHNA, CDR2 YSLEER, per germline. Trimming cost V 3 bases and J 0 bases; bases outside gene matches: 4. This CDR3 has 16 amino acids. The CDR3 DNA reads TGCGCCAGCAGCCAGTCACTAGCGGGGGTCTCCTACGAGCAGTACTTC. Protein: CASSQSLAGVSYEQYF.

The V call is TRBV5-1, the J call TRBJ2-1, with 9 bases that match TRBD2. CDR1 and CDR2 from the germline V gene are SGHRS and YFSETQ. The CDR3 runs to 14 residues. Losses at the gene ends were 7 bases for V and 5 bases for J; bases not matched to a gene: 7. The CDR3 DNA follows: TGCGCCAGCTCGACAAGCGGGAGGCACAATGAGCAGTTCTTC. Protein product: CASSTSGRHNEQFF.